This T cell receptor (beta chain) is from a study of CD8+CD57+ T cells in acquired aplastic anemia. About the study: Quantities of DNA derived from sorted CD4+ and CD8+ cells averaged approximately 3 ug.

The count of this clonotype is one. What it binds is unknown. The use of genomic DNA as template underpinned the TCR beta VDJ and CDR3 profiling. TCRdb recomputed calls from the reads with MiXCR, one row per CDR3 protein. Of 35,000 to 45,000 distinct CDR3 sequences in the sample, around 76% were seen once. General study findings and limits: Patients and controls were found to share fewer than 35 CD8+ CDR3 sequences.

The V gene end was trimmed by 0 bases and the J gene end by 1 base; junction bases not matched to a gene: 2. Germline V gives CDR1 MNHEY, CDR2 SVGAGI. The CDR3 totals 16 residues. Sequenced sample: sorted CD4+, CD8+, or CD8+CD57+ T cells (not recorded which) from PBMCs. The chain is built from TRBV6-5 and TRBJ2-3; 9 positions agree with TRBD1. This clonotype was obtained from a human donor in good health, serving as a control. This chain's CDR3 is CASSYSGQGRTDTQYF. The CDR3 region has the DNA TGTGCCAGCAGTTACTCGGGACAGGGCCGCACAGATACGCAGTATTTT.